Sequencing of this T cell receptor (beta chain) was carried out in a study of somatic mutations in cytotoxic T cells in rheumatoid arthritis (dated by TCRdb to 2016 to 2017). For the study in its entirety: Some V beta antibody-stained T-cell populations were flow-sorted on a FACSAria II or Sony SH800 at nearly 100% purity, and sorted V beta1+ cells also underwent TCRB sequencing. Whether expanded CD8+ T-cell clones in untreated, newly diagnosed rheumatoid arthritis carry somatic mutations was the study question, and clonality was characterized with TCRB deep sequencing. TCRB deep sequencing covered some 65 patients with rheumatoid arthritis along with 15 to 25 healthy controls. Patients and controls did not essentially differ in median age, which was nearly identical between the groups.

Genomic DNA underwent TCRB CDR3 sequencing using the immunoSEQ assay. Turning to the authors' computational methods: Nothing other than productive TCRB rearrangements was included in the analyses. Defining a clone by its unique TCRB CDR3 sequence, the study calculated clonality as a productive clonality index derived from Shannon entropy. Repertoire overlap for a pair of samples was computed from each clone's template counts relative to total templates per sample. V-gene usage measured by flow cytometry correlated with TCRB sequencing V-gene usage, with a Spearman r of around 0.59. TCRdb took this table from immuneACCESS and kept in-frame rearrangements with V and J called. Such tables lack part of the clones; where checked against another copy, unresolved V genes explain under half of the gap, and the rest is unexplained. For V, J and clone size, that table is used; D and trimming come from the DNA. A total of 6,000 to 8,500 clones appear in this sample, roughly three quarters of them only once. The top ten constitute around 43% of the sample.

Points the paper makes about the study in general: CD8+ T-cell clonality did not differ significantly between rheumatoid arthritis patients and age-matched healthy controls. Viral specificity could not be ruled out by absence from virus-specific databases, and the antigen targets of the expanded CD8+ clones remained unknown. Several identical CD8+ TCRB sequences were found in both blood and synovial fluid, and in about an eighth of the roughly 60 patients the largest CD8+ clone exceeded 20% of CD8+ cells. In patients, CD8+ clonality rose with age (Spearman r=0.49), which was not the case in healthy controls. No adjustment for multiple comparisons was made for the slight TRBV07 underrepresentation in patients.

Spanning cysteine to phenylalanine, the CDR3 consists of 16 amino acids. Only CDR3 DNA remains: 48 bases, in frame from the first base. The CDR1 and CDR2 encoded by the germline V gene are MRHNA and SNTAGT. V is shortened by 4 bases, J by 4 bases, and the region joining them spans 16 bases. About this clone itself: The target of this receptor is not known. Base quality data are lacking; no much larger clone is found one base away.

Buffy coats from some 21 blood donors served as healthy controls, a group that was 55% female with a median age of about 60 years (range about 21-75). CD4+ and CD8+ cells were isolated by positive magnetic bead selection on an AutoMACS, and purity was checked by flow cytometry. Isolation of peripheral blood mononuclear cells was done through Ficoll-Paque PLUS density gradient separation. DNA from CD4-enriched, CD8-enriched or PBMC samples was extracted using Nucleospin Tissue or Tissue XS kits and then quantified on a Qubit 2.0 fluorometer. This receptor was obtained from a man aged 35 to 55 in good health. Input material: CD8+ T cells sorted from blood. This chain joins TRBV6-4 to TRBJ2-2, and TRBD2 may be the D gene, going by 6 matching bases. CDR3 protein: CASSAARETITGELFF. The DNA sequence is given as TGTGCCAGCAGTGCGGCCCGGGAGACTATCACCGGGGAGCTGTTTTTT.